One and the same sample provided the 9 T cell receptor beta chains below, sequenced in a study of OX40 agonist ivuxolimab in advanced cancers. The repertoire was sequenced with immunoSEQ multiplex PCR; TCRdb's copy has only in-frame clones and lacks some. The table records around 62,000 clones, 65% to 90% of them present only once. The sample here was CD4+ or CD8+ T cells sorted from blood, taken in a trial of the OX40 agonist ivuxolimab. The receptors were sampled from an adult with an advanced solid tumor such as melanoma, head and neck, liver or kidney cancer.

This CDR3 reads CASRPGLSVTEAFF. The CDR3 region has the DNA TGCGCCAGCAGACCAGGGTTAAGTGTCACTGAAGCTTTCTTT. The chain recombines TRBV10-2 with TRBJ1-1; TRBD1 might be the D (5 bases). Trimming cost V 6 bases and J 4 bases, with 15 bases left between them. This CDR3 has 14 residues. Germline V gives CDR1 WSHSY, CDR2 SAAADI.

The chain combines TRBV7-3 with TRBJ1-5, with 9 bases matching TRBD1. CDR1 and CDR2 from the germline V gene are SGHTA and FQGTGA. The trim removed 5 bases at V and 4 bases at J, leaving 12 bases unmatched. CDR3 length equals 17 residues. The CDR3 sequence is CASSLEAGTGSNQPQHF. The CDR3 coding sequence is TGTGCCAGCAGCCTAGAAGCGGGGACAGGGTCTAATCAGCCCCAGCATTTT.

This chain connects TRBV5-1 to TRBJ2-5, with TRBD1 identical over 8 bases. V was pared by 4 bases and J by 5 bases, with 7 bases of the junction left unmatched. CDR1 and CDR2 (germline): SGHRS, YFSETQ. The CDR3 contains 14 residues. CDR3 amino acids: CASSEDRAQETQYF. CDR3 DNA: TGCGCCAGCAGCGAGGACAGGGCACAGGAGACCCAGTACTTC.

CDR3: CSAYDRFYGYTF. The CDR3 region has the DNA TGCAGCGCCTACGACAGATTCTATGGCTACACCTTC. The chain links TRBV29-1 to TRBJ1-2; the D gene is possibly TRBD1 (5 bases). Germline V gene lookup returns CDR1 SQVTM and CDR2 ANQGSEA. The CDR3 loop spans 12 amino acids. Trimming took 7 bases from V and 4 from J, leaving 13 bases between them.

The chain recombines TRBV4-1 with TRBJ2-2; the match to TRBD2 covers 10 bases. CDR3 length equals 17 residues. The J segment lost 3 bases and the V segment lost 0 bases, leaving 4 bases of the junction unmatched. Looked up from germline, CDR1 is MGHRA and CDR2 is YSYEKL. This CDR3 is CASSQDASGGYTGELFF. In nucleotides, the CDR3 is TGCGCCAGCAGCCAAGATGCTAGCGGGGGTTACACCGGGGAGCTGTTTTTT.

This sequence joins TRBV5-1 and TRBJ2-7; 12 bases fit TRBD1. This CDR3 has 19 residues. Germline-derived CDR1 and CDR2 are SGHRS and YFSETQ. V gave up 1 base and J gave up 2 bases; unmatched junction bases: 13. The CDR3 spells CASSLIPGQGAGGAYEQYF. In DNA form, the CDR3 reads TGCGCCAGCAGCTTGATTCCGGGACAGGGGGCGGGGGGCGCCTACGAGCAGTACTTC.

The chain links TRBV2 to TRBJ2-3; 9 bases agree with TRBD2. The CDR3 totals 14 residues. V trimming: 7 bases; J trimming: 1 base; junction bases outside the gene matches: 3. Germline V lookup: CDR1 SNHLY, CDR2 FYNNEI. The CDR3 DNA sequence: TGTGCCAGCACGGCTAGCGGGGGCACAGATACGCAGTATTTT. Encoded protein: CASTASGGTDTQYF. Full variable domain (missing parts from reference TRBV2 and TRBJ2-3): EPEVTQTPSHQVTQMGQEVILRCVPISNHLYFYWYRQILGQKVEFLVSFYNNEISEKSEIFDDQFSVERPDGSNFTLKIRSTKLEDSAMYFCASTASGGTDTQYFGPGTRLTVL.

The J gene is TRBJ2-1, the V gene TRBV4-3, with 7 bases lining up with TRBD2. V dropped 6 bases and J dropped 6; count of bases not matched to a gene: 5. This CDR3 contains 13 residues. CDR1 and CDR2 from the germline V gene are LGHNA and YSLEER. Here the CDR3 DNA reads TGCGCCAGCAGTCGTAGCGGGTTCAATGAGCAGTTCTTC. It codes for CASSRSGFNEQFF.

The chain carries TRBV7-9 and TRBJ1-2; D is undetermined. The V gene's germline CDR1 is SEHNR and CDR2 FQNEAQ (reference sequence). Trimming took 1 base from V and 0 from J, leaving 6 bases between them. This CDR3 has 14 residues. CDR3 nucleotide sequence: TGTGCCAGCAGCTTAGGCGGGGCTAACTATGGCTACACCTTC. This translates into CASSLGGANYGYTF.